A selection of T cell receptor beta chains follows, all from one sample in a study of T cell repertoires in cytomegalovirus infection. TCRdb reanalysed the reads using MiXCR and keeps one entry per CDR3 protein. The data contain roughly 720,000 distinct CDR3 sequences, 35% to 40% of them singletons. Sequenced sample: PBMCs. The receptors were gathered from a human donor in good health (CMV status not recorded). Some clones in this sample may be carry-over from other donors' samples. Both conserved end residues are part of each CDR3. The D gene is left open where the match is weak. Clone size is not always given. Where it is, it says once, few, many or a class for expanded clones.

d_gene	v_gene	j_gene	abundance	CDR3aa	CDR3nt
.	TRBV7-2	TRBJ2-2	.	CASSSDREEDTGELFF	TGTGCCAGCAGCTCAGACAGGGAGGAGGACACCGGGGAGCTGTTTTTT
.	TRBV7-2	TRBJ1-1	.	CASSSQGGILVEAFF	TGTGCCAGCAGCTCCCAAGGCGGGATCCTTGTTGAAGCTTTCTTT
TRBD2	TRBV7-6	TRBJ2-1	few	CASSLAASGPYNEQFF	TGTGCCAGCAGCTTAGCGGCTAGCGGTCCCTACAATGAGCAGTTCTTC
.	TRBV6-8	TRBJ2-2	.	CASSYSGDSNTGELFF	TGTGCCAGCAGTTACTCGGGAGACTCGAACACCGGGGAGCTGTTTTTT
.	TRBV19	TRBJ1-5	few	CASSSVPAGARGQHF	TGTGCCAGTAGCTCGGTCCCGGCCGGGGCCAGGGGTCAGCATTTT
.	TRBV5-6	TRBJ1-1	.	CASRGRDNEAFF	TGTGCCAGCAGAGGAAGGGACAACGAAGCTTTCTTT
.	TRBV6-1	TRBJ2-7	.	CASRTEVGDYEQYF	TGTGCCAGCCGGACAGAAGTGGGGGACTACGAGCAGTACTTC
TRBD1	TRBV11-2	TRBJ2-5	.	CASSLEGAGAQYF	TGTGCCAGCAGCCTCGAGGGGGCTGGTGCCCAGTACTTC
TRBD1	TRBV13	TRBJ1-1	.	CASSFYGHFTGERNTEAFF	TGTGCCAGCAGCTTTTACGGTCACTTCACAGGGGAAAGGAACACTGAAGCTTTCTTT
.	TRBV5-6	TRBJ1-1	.	CASILDFSNTEAFF	TGTGCCAGCATATTGGATTTCAGTAACACTGAAGCTTTCTTT
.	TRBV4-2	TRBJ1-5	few	CASSQEGGGNQPQHF	TGTGCCAGCAGCCAAGAGGGAGGGGGGAATCAGCCCCAGCATTTT
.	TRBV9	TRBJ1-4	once	CASSVAGAGDEKLFF	TGTGCCAGCAGCGTAGCGGGGGCAGGGGACGAAAAACTGTTTTTT
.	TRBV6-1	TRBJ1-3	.	CASSRAVSGNTIYF	TGTGCCAGCAGCCGGGCGGTATCTGGAAACACCATATATTTT
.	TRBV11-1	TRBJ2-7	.	CASSLVELAYEQYF	TGTGCCAGCAGCTTGGTGGAGTTAGCCTACGAGCAGTACTTC
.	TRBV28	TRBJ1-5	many	CASSLRGPQHF	TGTGCCAGCAGTTTGCGGGGCCCCCAGCATTTT
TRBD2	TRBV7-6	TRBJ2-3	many	CASSLEASGSSDTQYF	TGTGCCAGCAGCTTAGAGGCTAGCGGGAGTTCGGATACGCAGTATTTT
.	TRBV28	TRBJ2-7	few	CASSFSWSSYEQYF	TGTGCCAGCAGTTTCTCATGGAGCTCCTACGAGCAGTACTTC
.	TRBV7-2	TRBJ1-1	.	CASSPVPTEAFF	TGTGCCAGCAGCCCAGTTCCGACTGAAGCTTTCTTT
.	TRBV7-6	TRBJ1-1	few	CASSLKDRNTEAFF	TGTGCCAGCAGCTTAAAGGACAGGAACACTGAAGCTTTCTTT
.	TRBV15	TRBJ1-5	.	CATSSGETGILSNQPQHF	TGTGCCACCAGCAGCGGCGAAACAGGAATCCTTAGCAATCAGCCCCAGCATTTT
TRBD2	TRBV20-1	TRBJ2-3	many	CSARASGRLLTDTQYF	TGCAGTGCTAGAGCTAGCGGGAGGCTTCTCACAGATACGCAGTATTTT
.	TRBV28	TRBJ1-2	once	CASLQGELRGYTF	TGTGCCAGCTTGCAAGGGGAATTGAGAGGCTACACCTTC
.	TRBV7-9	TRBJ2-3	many	CASSLWTEGDTQYF	TGTGCCAGCAGCTTATGGACCGAAGGAGATACGCAGTATTTT
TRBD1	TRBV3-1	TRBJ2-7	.	CASSPNRGIYEQYF	TGTGCCAGCAGCCCAAACAGGGGAATTTACGAGCAGTACTTC
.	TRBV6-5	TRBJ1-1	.	CASRRRRNTEAFF	TGTGCCAGCAGAAGACGGCGGAACACTGAAGCTTTCTTT
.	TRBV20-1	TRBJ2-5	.	CSARVAVIETQYF	TGCAGTGCTAGGGTGGCGGTGATCGAGACCCAGTACTTC
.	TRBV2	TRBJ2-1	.	CASTENGVLGEQFF	TGTGCCAGCACCGAAAACGGGGTACTGGGTGAGCAGTTCTTC
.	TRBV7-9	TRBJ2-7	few	CASSPQPYEQYF	TGTGCCAGCAGCCCTCAGCCGTACGAGCAGTACTTC
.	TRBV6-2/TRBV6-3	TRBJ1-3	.	CASASPRTSGNTIYF	TGTGCCAGCGCGTCTCCGCGAACTTCTGGAAACACCATATATTTT
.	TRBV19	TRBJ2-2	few	CASTMRRARAGELFF	TGTGCCAGTACCATGAGGAGGGCGCGAGCCGGGGAGCTGTTTTTT
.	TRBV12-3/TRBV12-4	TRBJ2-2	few	CASSFMGEGELFF	TGTGCCAGCAGTTTTATGGGGGAGGGGGAGCTGTTTTTT
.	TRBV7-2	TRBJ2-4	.	CASSLVMGLAKNIQYF	TGTGCCAGCAGCTTAGTTATGGGCCTAGCCAAAAACATTCAGTACTTC
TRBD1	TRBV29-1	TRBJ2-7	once	CSVASGGYEQYF	TGCAGCGTTGCGTCAGGGGGTTACGAGCAGTACTTC
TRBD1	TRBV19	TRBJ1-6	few	CASSTRQGYNSPLHF	TGTGCCAGTAGTACCCGACAGGGATATAATTCACCCCTCCACTTT
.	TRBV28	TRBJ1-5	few	CASRTVSNQPQHF	TGTGCCAGCAGGACAGTTTCCAATCAGCCCCAGCATTTT
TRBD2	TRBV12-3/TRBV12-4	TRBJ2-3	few	CASSKREQRDTQYF	TGTGCCAGCAGTAAGCGGGAGCAAAGGGATACGCAGTATTTT
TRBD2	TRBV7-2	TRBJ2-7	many	CASSFSGSSYEQYF	TGTGCCAGCAGCTTTAGCGGGAGCTCCTACGAGCAGTACTTC
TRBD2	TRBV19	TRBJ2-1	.	CASRTSGRGWNEQFF	TGTGCCAGTAGGACTAGCGGGAGGGGTTGGAATGAGCAGTTCTTC
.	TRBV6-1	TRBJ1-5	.	CASSESGWNQPQHF	TGTGCCAGCAGTGAATCGGGTTGGAATCAGCCCCAGCATTTT
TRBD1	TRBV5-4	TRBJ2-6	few	CASSSGQGVSGANVLTF	TGTGCCAGCAGCTCCGGACAGGGGGTCTCTGGGGCCAACGTCCTGACTTTC
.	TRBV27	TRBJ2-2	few	CASSLSMGWTGELFF	TGTGCCAGCAGTTTATCTATGGGTTGGACCGGGGAGCTGTTTTTT
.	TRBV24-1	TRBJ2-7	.	CATSEAGSSYEQYF	TGTGCCACCAGTGAGGCCGGGAGCTCCTACGAGCAGTACTTC
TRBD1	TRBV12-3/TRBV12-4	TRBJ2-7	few	CASSKNLGQGVYEQYF	TGTGCCAGCAGTAAGAATCTCGGACAGGGTGTATACGAGCAGTACTTC
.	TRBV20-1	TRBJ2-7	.	CSAPVGAGAHEQYF	TGCAGTGCTCCAGTAGGGGCGGGGGCCCACGAGCAGTACTTC
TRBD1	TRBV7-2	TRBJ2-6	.	CASSSTGTGFSGANVLTF	TGTGCCAGCAGTTCAACCGGGACAGGGTTCTCTGGGGCCAACGTCCTGACTTTC
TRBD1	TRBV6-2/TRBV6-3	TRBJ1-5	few	CASSYLTGTGSENQPQHF	TGTGCCAGCAGTTACCTCACCGGGACAGGGTCAGAGAATCAGCCCCAGCATTTT
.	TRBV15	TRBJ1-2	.	CATSVQGYYGYTF	TGTGCCACCAGCGTACAGGGATACTATGGCTACACCTTC